A selection of T cell receptor beta chains follows, all from one sample in a study of long-term antiretroviral therapy in people with HIV. TCRdb's table, derived via immunoSEQ multiplex PCR, lists solely in-frame clones and lacks some. This sample has 20,000 to 30,000 clones, with 85% found just once. The source was unsorted PBMCs, collected 2.3 years after starting antiretroviral therapy. These receptors were obtained from a man in his forties or fifties with HIV. CDR3s include the opening cysteine and the closing phenylalanine or tryptophan. A D gene is named only where the DNA matches it firmly. A row's size may be missing; if present it is once, few, many or a size class.

14	TRBV7-2	NA	NA	TRBJ2-2	TGTGCCAGCAGCGCAGGGGTAAGCACCGGGGAGCTGTTTTTT	CASSAGVSTGELFF
15	TRBV4-1	TRBD2	once	TRBJ2-7	TGCGCCAGCAGCCAAGGCGGGGGGAATCTATACGAGCAGTACTTC	CASSQGGGNLYEQYF
19	TRBV5-1	TRBD1	NA	TRBJ2-7	TGCGCCAGCAGCTTGGGGGGACAGGCCGCGACCCTTTACTCCTACGAGCAGTACTTC	CASSLGGQAATLYSYEQYF
14	TRBV7-2	NA	few	TRBJ2-3	TGTGCCAGCAGCTTAGGTTATTCGGGAGATACGCAGTATTTT	CASSLGYSGDTQYF
16	TRBV19	TRBD1	NA	TRBJ1-5	TGTGCCAGTAGTATTTTCTCCGGGACAGGAAATCAGCCCCAGCATTTT	CASSIFSGTGNQPQHF
14	TRBV19	NA	NA	TRBJ1-1	TGTGCCAGAAAGGTTTCGGGGGTGAACACTGAAGCTTTCTTT	CARKVSGVNTEAFF
14	TRBV30	TRBD2	NA	TRBJ2-3	TGTGCCTGGAGGAATGGGAGCGGGGGTGATACGCAGTATTTT	CAWRNGSGGDTQYF
13	TRBV11-1	NA	NA	TRBJ1-2	TGTGCCAGCAGCTTAGGGGGGACCTATGGCTACACCTTC	CASSLGGTYGYTF
15	TRBV7-9	TRBD1	NA	TRBJ1-3	TGTGCCAGCAGCCGAGCGACAGGGGCTGGAAACACCATATATTTT	CASSRATGAGNTIYF
12	TRBV4-1	NA	once	TRBJ1-4	TGCGCCAGCAGCCACGACAGGGAAAAACTGTTTTTT	CASSHDREKLFF
13	TRBV30	TRBD1	NA	TRBJ1-1	TGTGCCTGGAGTGTAGGGACAGAGACTGAAGCTTTCTTT	CAWSVGTETEAFF
16	TRBV27	NA	NA	TRBJ2-2	TGTGCCAGCCGCCCCCATTTTCTAGCGAACACCGGGGAGCTGTTTTTT	CASRPHFLANTGELFF
16	TRBV7-8	NA	few	TRBJ2-1	TGTGCCAGCAGCTTAGGCGCCAGCAGCGGCTACAATGAGCAGTTCTTC	CASSLGASSGYNEQFF
14	TRBV11-3	TRBD1	NA	TRBJ1-3	TGTGCCAGCAGCTTCTCCGGGACAGGGAACACCATATATTTT	CASSFSGTGNTIYF
13	TRBV6-5	TRBD1	once	TRBJ2-1	TGTGCCAGCAGTTCGGACAGGGGTAGTGAGCAGTTCTTC	CASSSDRGSEQFF
15	TRBV9	NA	few	TRBJ2-1	TGTGCCAGCAGCGTAGACGGGACGGGAGACAATGAGCAGTTCTTC	CASSVDGTGDNEQFF